A selection of T cell receptor beta chains follows, all from one sample in a study of T cell responses to AZD1222 COVID-19 vaccine. Measured with immunoSEQ multiplex PCR; TCRdb has only the in-frame clones, and not every one. The sample records more than 65,000 clones, 80% to 90% being singletons. This material consisted of peripheral blood, taken on day 0 of AZD1222 vaccination. These receptor sequences come from an adult in good health. Both conserved end residues are part of each CDR3. A D gene is named only where the DNA matches it firmly. Only part of the rows carry a size: once, few, many, or a class if the clone is expanded.

cdr3_nt: TGCGCCAGCAGTGAGGGAGGCTACGAGCAGTACTTC; cdr3_aa: CASSEGGYEQYF; d_call: -; j_call: TRBJ2-7; clone_size: -; v_call: TRBV10-2
cdr3_nt: TGTGCCAGCAGCTTAGATAGGACAGCACCCCTCCACTTT; cdr3_aa: CASSLDRTAPLHF; d_call: -; j_call: TRBJ1-6; clone_size: -; v_call: TRBV11-2
cdr3_nt: TGTGCCAGCAGCCAAAATGGGACCGAGTCGCGGGCTATTTCACCCCTCCACTTT; cdr3_aa: CASSQNGTESRAISPLHF; d_call: -; j_call: TRBJ1-6; clone_size: once; v_call: TRBV3-1/TRBV3-2
cdr3_nt: TGTGCCAGCTCACCTTCCCGACTCTCTGGAAACACCATATATTTT; cdr3_aa: CASSPSRLSGNTIYF; d_call: -; j_call: TRBJ1-3; clone_size: -; v_call: TRBV18
cdr3_nt: TGTGCCAGCAGTTTAGGGGGAAACTATGGCTACACCTTC; cdr3_aa: CASSLGGNYGYTF; d_call: -; j_call: TRBJ1-2; clone_size: -; v_call: TRBV28
cdr3_nt: TGTGCCAGCAGCTTAGGGGCAGAAACAAATCAGCCCCAGCATTTT; cdr3_aa: CASSLGAETNQPQHF; d_call: -; j_call: TRBJ1-5; clone_size: once; v_call: TRBV11-2
cdr3_nt: TGCGCCAGCAGATCCGGGACAGGGAGCTACGAGCAGTACTTC; cdr3_aa: CASRSGTGSYEQYF; d_call: TRBD1; j_call: TRBJ2-7; clone_size: -; v_call: TRBV5-1
cdr3_nt: TGTGCCACCGGGGGGAGCAATCAGCCCCAGCATTTT; cdr3_aa: CATGGSNQPQHF; d_call: -; j_call: TRBJ1-5; clone_size: -; v_call: TRBV10-3
cdr3_nt: TGCAGCGTTGAACGAGCTACTGGGGTTACGCAGTATTTT; cdr3_aa: CSVERATGVTQYF; d_call: -; j_call: TRBJ2-3; clone_size: -; v_call: TRBV29-1
cdr3_nt: TGTGCCAGCACAGGGGGCGCGATTAATAACTATGGCTACACCTTC; cdr3_aa: CASTGGAINNYGYTF; d_call: TRBD1; j_call: TRBJ1-2; clone_size: -; v_call: TRBV19
cdr3_nt: TGTGCCATCAGTGAGTCTGGAAGTTTTCGACAGGGAGAAAAACTGTTTTTT; cdr3_aa: CAISESGSFRQGEKLFF; d_call: TRBD1; j_call: TRBJ1-4; clone_size: -; v_call: TRBV10-3
cdr3_nt: TGTGCCAGCGCGGACAGGTCCTATAATTCACCCCTCCACTTT; cdr3_aa: CASADRSYNSPLHF; d_call: TRBD1; j_call: TRBJ1-6; clone_size: -; v_call: TRBV25-1
cdr3_nt: TGTGCCAGCAGTGGTGAAGCTAACTATGGCTACACCTTC; cdr3_aa: CASSGEANYGYTF; d_call: -; j_call: TRBJ1-2; clone_size: -; v_call: TRBV28
cdr3_nt: TGCAGTGCTAGAGGGGGGCACGAGCAGTACTTC; cdr3_aa: CSARGGHEQYF; d_call: -; j_call: TRBJ2-7; clone_size: -; v_call: TRBV20-1
cdr3_nt: TGTGCCAGCAGTGAAGCGTCGGTTCAGCCCCAGCATTTT; cdr3_aa: CASSEASVQPQHF; d_call: -; j_call: TRBJ1-5; clone_size: -; v_call: TRBV6-1
cdr3_nt: TGTGCCAGCAGTGAAGCGCCCGACTTTACCTACGAGCAGTACTTC; cdr3_aa: CASSEAPDFTYEQYF; d_call: -; j_call: TRBJ2-7; clone_size: few; v_call: TRBV6-1
cdr3_nt: TGCGCCAGCAGCTTGAGGGGTGTCCGGACAGGGGAATACAATGAGCAGTTCTTC; cdr3_aa: CASSLRGVRTGEYNEQFF; d_call: TRBD1; j_call: TRBJ2-1; clone_size: -; v_call: TRBV5-1
cdr3_nt: TGTGCCAGCAGCTCGACCACGGGGACTAGCACAAATGAGCAGTTCTTC; cdr3_aa: CASSSTTGTSTNEQFF; d_call: TRBD2; j_call: TRBJ2-1; clone_size: -; v_call: TRBV7-2
cdr3_nt: TGTGCCATCAGGTCGGGGGGATTAGGGAACACTGAAGCTTTCTTT; cdr3_aa: CAIRSGGLGNTEAFF; d_call: -; j_call: TRBJ1-1; clone_size: -; v_call: TRBV10-3
cdr3_nt: TGCAGCGTGGGGAACCTTGGAGGCTACACCTTC; cdr3_aa: CSVGNLGGYTF; d_call: -; j_call: TRBJ1-2; clone_size: -; v_call: TRBV29-1
cdr3_nt: TGTGCCAGTAGTAACACCGGGACAGGGAACTCACCCCTCCACTTT; cdr3_aa: CASSNTGTGNSPLHF; d_call: TRBD1; j_call: TRBJ1-6; clone_size: -; v_call: TRBV19
cdr3_nt: TGTGCCAGCACCCAGGGCAGGGAAGACACTGAAGCTTTCTTT; cdr3_aa: CASTQGREDTEAFF; d_call: -; j_call: TRBJ1-1; clone_size: once; v_call: TRBV21-1
cdr3_nt: TGTGCCAGCAGCTTAAATGGAGCGGGGGGCGGAAATTCACCCCTCCACTTT; cdr3_aa: CASSLNGAGGGNSPLHF; d_call: -; j_call: TRBJ1-6; clone_size: -; v_call: TRBV7-2
cdr3_nt: TGTGCCAGCAGCTGGGGCCCCGGGGTCTATAATTCACCCCTCCACTTT; cdr3_aa: CASSWGPGVYNSPLHF; d_call: -; j_call: TRBJ1-6; clone_size: -; v_call: TRBV5-5
cdr3_nt: TGTGCCAGCAGCCCCGAGGGGGGACACTACTCCTACGAGCAGTACTTC; cdr3_aa: CASSPEGGHYSYEQYF; d_call: -; j_call: TRBJ2-7; clone_size: -; v_call: TRBV2
cdr3_nt: TGTGCCAGCAGTGAAGTGGGTACGCAGTATTTT; cdr3_aa: CASSEVGTQYF; d_call: -; j_call: TRBJ2-3; clone_size: -; v_call: TRBV6-1
cdr3_nt: TGTGCCAGCAGCGTAGTAGACTCCACGTTGACCGGGGAGCTGTTTTTT; cdr3_aa: CASSVVDSTLTGELFF; d_call: -; j_call: TRBJ2-2; clone_size: -; v_call: TRBV9
cdr3_nt: TGTGCCAGCAGTGAGAGCAGGGGGCCGGGCAGCAATCAGCCCCAGCATTTT; cdr3_aa: CASSESRGPGSNQPQHF; d_call: TRBD1; j_call: TRBJ1-5; clone_size: -; v_call: TRBV2
cdr3_nt: TGTGCCAGCAGCCTTTCTAGCGGGGGGGCCGGTGAGCAGTTCTTC; cdr3_aa: CASSLSSGGAGEQFF; d_call: TRBD2; j_call: TRBJ2-1; clone_size: -; v_call: TRBV3-1/TRBV3-2
cdr3_nt: TGTGCCATCAGTGATTCAGGGGATGAAAAACCGTTTTTT; cdr3_aa: CAISDSGDEKPFF; d_call: -; j_call: TRBJ1-4; clone_size: -; v_call: TRBV10-3
cdr3_nt: TGTGCCAGCAGCCAAGTGGGGGGAGCTGGTGAGACCCAGTACTTC; cdr3_aa: CASSQVGGAGETQYF; d_call: -; j_call: TRBJ2-5; clone_size: -; v_call: TRBV14
cdr3_nt: TGTGCCTGGAGTCGCAGCTTTAATTCACCCCTCCACTTT; cdr3_aa: CAWSRSFNSPLHF; d_call: -; j_call: TRBJ1-6; clone_size: -; v_call: TRBV30
cdr3_nt: TGTGCCAGCAGTGCCCCCCGGGACAGCTTGCTCACCGGGGAGCTGTTTTTT; cdr3_aa: CASSAPRDSLLTGELFF; d_call: TRBD1; j_call: TRBJ2-2; clone_size: -; v_call: TRBV25-1
cdr3_nt: TGTGCCAGCAGTTCCGCCCGGACTAGCGGGGGGTACGAGCAGTACTTC; cdr3_aa: CASSSARTSGGYEQYF; d_call: TRBD2; j_call: TRBJ2-7; clone_size: few; v_call: TRBV7-2
cdr3_nt: TGTGCCAGCAGCAAGGCGTGTCGGAACACTGAAGCTTTCTTT; cdr3_aa: CASSKACRNTEAFF; d_call: -; j_call: TRBJ1-1; clone_size: few; v_call: TRBV21-1
cdr3_nt: TGTGCCACCAGCAGGCCGAGGCCCCCCACCGGGGAGCTGTTTTTT; cdr3_aa: CATSRPRPPTGELFF; d_call: -; j_call: TRBJ2-2; clone_size: once; v_call: TRBV15
cdr3_nt: TGTGCCAGCAGCCAAGATGCAGGGGGCACTGAAGCTTTCTTT; cdr3_aa: CASSQDAGGTEAFF; d_call: TRBD1; j_call: TRBJ1-1; clone_size: -; v_call: TRBV14
cdr3_nt: TGTGCCAGCAGTATGTTAAAGGACACTGAAGCTTTCTTT; cdr3_aa: CASSMLKDTEAFF; d_call: -; j_call: TRBJ1-1; clone_size: few; v_call: TRBV12-3/TRBV12-4
cdr3_nt: TGCGCCAGCAGCTCGGGACTAGTTAGCGCCAAAAACATTCAGTACTTC; cdr3_aa: CASSSGLVSAKNIQYF; d_call: TRBD2; j_call: TRBJ2-4; clone_size: -; v_call: TRBV5-1
cdr3_nt: TGTGCCAGCAGGCATACCCGGGGGGCTGGTAGCAATCAGCCCCAGCATTTT; cdr3_aa: CASRHTRGAGSNQPQHF; d_call: -; j_call: TRBJ1-5; clone_size: -; v_call: TRBV28
cdr3_nt: TGTGCCAGTAGTATAGATAGTAGCGGGAGCGCCGAGCAGTACTTC; cdr3_aa: CASSIDSSGSAEQYF; d_call: TRBD2; j_call: TRBJ2-7; clone_size: few; v_call: TRBV19
cdr3_nt: TGTGCCAGTAGTGTCAACGGGTTCCAAGAGACCCAGTACTTC; cdr3_aa: CASSVNGFQETQYF; d_call: -; j_call: TRBJ2-5; clone_size: -; v_call: TRBV19
cdr3_nt: TGTGCCAGCAGCTTAGGGGGGCAGGGAAATGAAAAACTGTTTTTT; cdr3_aa: CASSLGGQGNEKLFF; d_call: -; j_call: TRBJ1-4; clone_size: -; v_call: TRBV7-2
cdr3_nt: TGTGCCAGCAGGACAGGGTCGGGCAATCAGCCCCAGCATTTT; cdr3_aa: CASRTGSGNQPQHF; d_call: TRBD1; j_call: TRBJ1-5; clone_size: -; v_call: TRBV6-5